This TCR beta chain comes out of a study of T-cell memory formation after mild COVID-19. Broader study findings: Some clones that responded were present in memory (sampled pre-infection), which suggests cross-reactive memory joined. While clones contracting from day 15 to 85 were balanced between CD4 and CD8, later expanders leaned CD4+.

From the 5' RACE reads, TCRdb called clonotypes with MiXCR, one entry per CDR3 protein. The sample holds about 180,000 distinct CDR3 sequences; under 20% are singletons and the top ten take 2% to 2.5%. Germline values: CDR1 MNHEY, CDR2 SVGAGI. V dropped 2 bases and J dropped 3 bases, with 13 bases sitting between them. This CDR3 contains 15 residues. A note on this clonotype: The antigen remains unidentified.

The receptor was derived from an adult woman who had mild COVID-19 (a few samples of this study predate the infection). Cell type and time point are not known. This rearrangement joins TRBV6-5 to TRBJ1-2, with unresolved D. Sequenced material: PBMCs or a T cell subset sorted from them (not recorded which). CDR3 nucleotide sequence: TGTGCCAGCAGTTACATTACTGGAGAGTACTATGGCTACACCTTC. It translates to CASSYITGEYYGYTF.